This T cell receptor (beta chain) was documented in a study of blood T cell repertoires in COVID-19. Germline V lookup: CDR1 SGHTA, CDR2 FQGNSA. The V and J ends lost 5 bases and 3 bases, in that order; junction bases with no gene match: 6. The CDR3 is 15 residues long. Here immunoSEQ multiplex PCR was the method, and the copy in TCRdb shows in-frame clones only, minus some. The sample contains some 65,000 clones, roughly 71% of which appear only once. Sequenced material: peripheral blood. The rearrangement joins TRBV7-2 to TRBJ2-7; 11 bases match TRBD2. The sequence came from a woman over 75 with acute or convalescent COVID-19. The DNA of the CDR3 is TGTGCCAGCAGCCAAGGAACTAGCGGGAGCTACGAGCAGTACTTC. Its translation: CASSQGTSGSYEQYF. Based on the CDR3 plus reference TRBV7-2 and TRBJ2-7, the full variable domain is GAGVSQSPSNKVTEKGKDVELRCDPISGHTALYWYRQSLGQGLEFLIYFQGNSAPDKSGLPSDRFSAERTGGSVSTLTIQRTQQEDSAVYLCASSQGTSGSYEQYFGPGTRLTVT.